This TCR beta chain was identified in a study of OX40 agonist ivuxolimab in advanced cancers. Assay used: immunoSEQ multiplex PCR; TCRdb lists only in-frame clones, some missing. This sample yields some 69,000 clones, of which roughly 88% are seen a single time; 2.5% to 3% belongs to the top ten. Trimming removed 7 bases from V and 5 bases from J, with 9 bases in between. This CDR3 contains 12 residues. Germline lookup yields CDR1 MDHEN and CDR2 SYDVKM. V usage is TRBV28 and J usage is TRBJ2-1; tentatively, D is TRBD1 (6 bases). This TCR was recovered from an adult with an advanced solid tumor such as melanoma, head and neck, liver or kidney cancer. The specimen was CD4+ or CD8+ T cells sorted from blood, collected in a trial of the OX40 agonist ivuxolimab. CDR3: CASIDRNNEQFF. CDR3 DNA: TGTGCCAGCATCGACAGGAACAATGAGCAGTTCTTC.